These 5 T cell receptor beta chains came from one sample sequenced in a study of Ad26.COV2.S vaccination and SARS-CoV-2 variants. Sample treatment: some 19 received Ad26.COV2.S at low or high dose, single or two shots; 5 received placebo; per-sample allocation not given. The investigators took samples on day 63 after the first vaccine or placebo injection. Profiled with immunoSEQ multiplex PCR; TCRdb holds only in-frame clones, not every one. Of approximately 460,000 clones in the sample, 89% are singletons; the top ten hold 1.7%. Sample: peripheral blood, taken in a trial of Ad26.COV2.S vaccine versus placebo. The receptor source for this set is a person between 18 and 65 years old who received the Ad26.COV2.S COVID-19 vaccine or a placebo.

The gene calls are TRBV9 and TRBJ2-7; D not resolved. Germline loops: CDR1 SGDLS, CDR2 YYNGEE. V was shortened by 0 bases and J by 0 bases, with 7 bases between the two germline ends. The CDR3 loop spans 14 amino acids. CDR3 DNA sequence: TGTGCCAGCAGCGTAGGGCCAGTCTCCTACGAGCAGTACTTC. Translation gives CASSVGPVSYEQYF.

CDR3 protein: CASSPARGDYNEQFF. CDR3 coding DNA: TGTGCCAGCTCCCCCGCGAGGGGGGACTACAATGAGCAGTTCTTC. The rearrangement joins TRBV7-9 to TRBJ2-1; D assignment may be TRBD1 or TRBD2 (6 bases each). The germline V gene has CDR1 SEHNR and CDR2 FQNEAQ (reference sequence). Trimming took 8 bases from V and 3 from J, leaving 17 bases between them. This CDR3 has 15 amino acids.

V and J are TRBV27 and TRBJ1-3; D ambiguous. The V end lost 2 bases, the J end lost 1 base, and 6 bases lay between the germline ends. CDR1 is MNHEY, CDR2 SMNVEV, per germline (reference sequence). CDR3 size: 14 residues. CDR3 in DNA: TGTGCCAGCAGTTTAACAGCGTCTGGAAACACCATATATTTT. This translates into CASSLTASGNTIYF.

The gene calls are TRBV3-1 (or the pseudogene TRBV3-2) and TRBJ1-5; D gene unclear. CDR1 and CDR2 (germline): LGHDT, YNNKEL (reference sequence). Trimming removed 0 bases at V and 7 bases at J, with 7 bases between. The CDR3 runs to 13 residues. CDR3 region: CASSQESGQPQHF. The CDR3 DNA follows: TGTGCCAGCAGCCAAGAATCCGGACAGCCCCAGCATTTT.

The DNA of the CDR3 is TGTGCCACCAGTGATTATACTAGCGGGAGGGCCTCCGGGGAGCTGTTTTTT. This sequence encodes CATSDYTSGRASGELFF. The J gene is TRBJ2-2, the V gene TRBV24-1; 13 bases are shared with TRBD2. Looked up from germline, CDR1 is KGHDR and CDR2 is SFDVKD. The length of the CDR3 is 17 residues. After removal of 2 bases from V and 6 bases from J, the junction contained 5 bases not matched to a gene.